The 14 T cell receptor beta chains reported below all come from one sample, sequenced in a study of blood T cell repertoires in COVID-19. Measured with immunoSEQ multiplex PCR; TCRdb has only the in-frame clones, and not every one. The table records 100,000 or so clones, about four fifths of them present only once. Sequencing was done on a sample of peripheral blood. The receptor source for this set is a man older than 75 with acute or convalescent COVID-19.

The chain employs TRBV11-3 and TRBJ2-7; TRBD2 agrees at 8 bases. Germline V gene lookup returns CDR1 SGHNT and CDR2 YENEEA. The CDR3 length is 13 residues. V shed 5 bases, J shed 6 bases, and the junction held 6 bases outside the gene matches. The chain's CDR3 is CASSPTSGAEQYF. CDR3 DNA: TGTGCCAGCAGCCCAACTAGCGGAGCCGAGCAGTACTTC.

Only a few counts were recorded for this clone. The rearrangement uses TRBV19 and TRBJ2-2; a weak D match, TRBD2 (6 bases). Per the germline V gene, CDR1 is LNHDA and CDR2 is SQIVND (reference sequence). V was clipped by 5 bases and J by 5 bases, with 21 bases between them. The CDR3 totals 17 residues. Written as DNA, the CDR3 is TGTGCCAGTAGTCCCCTTAGCGGTGGGGTAGGGACCGGGGAGCTGTTTTTT. This encodes CASSPLSGGVGTGELFF. Full variable domain (missing parts from reference TRBV19 and TRBJ2-2): DGGITQSPKYLFRKEGQNVTLSCEQNLNHDAMYWYRQDPGQGLRLIYYSQIVNDFQKGDIAEGYSVSREKKESFPLTVTSAQKNPTAFYLCASSPLSGGVGTGELFFGEGSRLTVL.

The chain combines TRBV10-1 with TRBJ2-5; no definite D call. The CDR3 runs 10 residues. CDR1 is WNHNN, CDR2 SYGVQD, per germline (reference sequence). V dropped 7 bases and J dropped 5 bases, with 5 bases sitting between them. The CDR3 DNA follows: TGCGCCAGCATCTCCGAGACCCAGTACTTC. It translates to CASISETQYF.

This clone has just one count. This rearrangement joins TRBV7-2 to TRBJ1-3; the D is unclear. This CDR3 is built from 15 residues. Germline-derived CDR1 and CDR2 are SGHTA and FQGNSA. Trimming cost V 5 bases and J 4 bases, with 15 bases left between them. The CDR3 reads CASSAVNGGGNTIYF. The CDR3 bases are TGTGCCAGCAGCGCAGTTAACGGAGGGGGAAACACCATATATTTT.

The chain couples TRBV6-5 to TRBJ1-4; 9 bases align to TRBD1. Trimming took 2 bases from V and 8 from J; bases not matched to a gene: 6. The CDR3 contains 15 residues. Germline lookup yields CDR1 MNHEY and CDR2 SVGAGI. The CDR3 spells CASSYTTDRGEKLFF. CDR3 bases: TGTGCCAGCAGTTACACAACTGACAGGGGGGAAAAACTGTTTTTT.

This sequence joins TRBV5-6 and TRBJ1-5; D might be TRBD1 (6 bases). V was cut by 4 bases and J by 6 bases, with 17 bases left in between. Germline V gene lookup returns CDR1 SGHDT and CDR2 YYEEEE. The CDR3 has 15 residues. The CDR3 is CASSQGGRGSQPQHF. The CDR3 DNA is TGTGCCAGCAGCCAAGGGGGACGGGGAAGTCAGCCCCAGCATTTT.

The chain combines TRBV7-7 with TRBJ2-3; unclear D gene. CDR1 SSHAT and CDR2 FNYEAQ come from the germline V gene (reference sequence). The V end lost 5 bases, the J end lost 1 base, and 13 bases lay between the germline ends. This CDR3 comprises 15 residues. The CDR3 spells CASSPGYQGTDTQYF. In nucleotides, the CDR3 is TGTGCCAGCAGCCCCGGTTACCAGGGCACAGATACGCAGTATTTT.

The chain joins TRBV30 to TRBJ1-6, with 12 bases lining up with TRBD1. After removal of 4 bases from V and 7 bases from J, the junction contained 14 bases not matched to a gene. Germline V gene sequence: CDR1 GTSNPN, CDR2 SVGIG (reference sequence). The length of the CDR3 is 18 residues. The CDR3 here is CAWTLSGTGGVRNSPLHF. CDR3 nucleotides: TGTGCCTGGACCCTCTCCGGGACAGGGGGCGTTAGGAATTCACCCCTCCACTTT.

This clone was counted only a few times. The J gene is TRBJ1-6, the V gene TRBV6-5; 10 bases fit TRBD1. The germline gives CDR1 MNHEY, CDR2 SVGAGI. Trimming took 7 bases from V and 7 from J; bases not matched to a gene: 7. CDR3 length equals 15 residues. The CDR3 sequence is CASTPGGQGNSPLHF. The CDR3 DNA reads as TGTGCCAGCACTCCCGGGGGACAGGGGAATTCACCCCTCCACTTT.

V gene TRBV6-5 combines with J gene TRBJ2-2; TRBD1 matches at 9 bases. The germline CDR1 and CDR2 sequences are MNHEY and SVGAGI. The CDR3 covers 14 residues. V shed 8 bases and J 6 bases; nucleotides not matched to a gene: 7. CDR3 in DNA: TGTGCCAGCGAACCGGGACAGGGAGCCGGGGAGCTGTTTTTT. It encodes CASEPGQGAGELFF.

This sequence joins TRBV19 and TRBJ1-1; no firm D call. V lost 3 bases, J lost 6 bases, and 14 bases lay in between. Germline V CDR1 and CDR2: LNHDA, SQIVND (reference sequence). The CDR3 length is 14 residues. CDR3 amino acids: CASSILVSKAEAFF. The CDR3 region has the DNA TGTGCCAGTAGTATTTTGGTCTCTAAAGCTGAAGCTTTCTTT. The full variable domain, completed using reference TRBV19 and TRBJ1-1, is DGGITQSPKYLFRKEGQNVTLSCEQNLNHDAMYWYRQDPGQGLRLIYYSQIVNDFQKGDIAEGYSVSREKKESFPLTVTSAQKNPTAFYLCASSILVSKAEAFFGQGTRLTVV.

The chain couples TRBV11-3 to TRBJ2-1; D perhaps matches TRBD2 (6 bases). CDR1 and CDR2 from the germline V gene are SGHNT and YENEEA. Trimming cost V 5 bases and J 5 bases, with 10 bases left between them. This CDR3 contains 13 residues. The CDR3 protein is CASSRGKNNEQFF. For the CDR3, the DNA is TGTGCCAGCAGCCGGGGGAAAAACAATGAGCAGTTCTTC.

This chain links TRBV19 with TRBJ1-4; D unclear. The CDR3 has 14 amino acids. Germline lookup yields CDR1 LNHDA and CDR2 SQIVND (reference sequence). Deletions cut 6 bases from V and 0 bases from J, with 8 bases between. DNA of the CDR3: TGTGCCAGTAGGACACACACAACTAATGAAAAACTGTTTTTT. Its translation: CASRTHTTNEKLFF.

The chain carries TRBV27 and TRBJ2-7; 8 nucleotides match TRBD1. After removal of 8 bases from V and 4 bases from J, the junction contained 16 bases not matched to a gene. Germline assignment: CDR1 MNHEY and CDR2 SMNVEV (reference sequence). CDR3 length: 16 amino acids. The chain's CDR3 is CASGTPRGQLTYEQYF. The CDR3 region has the DNA TGTGCCAGCGGCACCCCCAGGGGGCAACTAACGTACGAGCAGTACTTC.